Listed here are 26 T cell receptor beta chains from one sample, sequenced in a study of OX40 agonist ivuxolimab in advanced cancers. Assay used: immunoSEQ multiplex PCR; TCRdb lists only in-frame clones, some missing. The data show 70,000 to 95,000 clones, around 90% seen once. This specimen consisted of CD4+ or CD8+ T cells sorted from blood, obtained in a trial of the OX40 agonist ivuxolimab. Every receptor here comes from an adult with an advanced solid tumor such as melanoma, head and neck, liver or kidney cancer.

J is TRBJ1-5 and V is TRBV19, with D perhaps TRBD1 (5 bases). V gave up 9 bases and J gave up 0 bases, with 15 bases separating them. CDR1 LNHDA and CDR2 SQIVND come from the germline V gene (reference sequence). This CDR3 has 15 amino acids. For the CDR3, the DNA is TGTGCCAGCAGAGGGGCGGGAAATAGCAATCAGCCCCAGCATTTT. It encodes CASRGAGNSNQPQHF. The full variable domain, with the rest looked up from reference TRBV19 and TRBJ1-5, is DGGITQSPKYLFRKEGQNVTLSCEQNLNHDAMYWYRQDPGQGLRLIYYSQIVNDFQKGDIAEGYSVSREKKESFPLTVTSAQKNPTAFYLCASRGAGNSNQPQHFGDGTRLSIL.

CDR3 loop: CASSLYRGATNLQYF. The CDR3 coding sequence is TGTGCCAGCAGCTTATACCGGGGCGCCACGAACCTGCAGTATTTT. The chain has TRBV7-8 and TRBJ2-3; D possibly uses TRBD1 or TRBD2 (5 bases each). Trimming removed 2 bases from V and 11 bases from J, with 20 bases in between. Germline V gives CDR1 SGHVS, CDR2 FQNEAQ. This CDR3 is 15 amino acids long.

The gene calls are TRBV5-1 and TRBJ1-1; D gene unclear. V lost 2 bases and J 4 bases, leaving 15 bases between the germline ends. Germline CDR1 SGHRS, CDR2 YFSETQ. The length of the CDR3 is 15 residues. CDR3 sequence: CASSLQPVEGTEAFF. The DNA for the CDR3 is TGCGCCAGCAGCTTACAACCGGTGGAGGGCACTGAAGCTTTCTTT.

CDR3 DNA sequence: TGTGCCAGCAGTTTCTCTCAGGGAGGTGTGGATGAGCAGTTCTTC. Its protein is CASSFSQGGVDEQFF. V usage is TRBV28 and J usage is TRBJ2-1, with D tentatively TRBD2 (6 bases). V was shortened by 3 bases and J by 8 bases, with 17 bases between the two germline ends. In germline, CDR1 is MDHEN, CDR2 SYDVKM. The CDR3 has 15 residues. Drawing the rest from reference TRBV28 and TRBJ2-1, the complete variable domain is DVKVTQSSRYLVKRTGEKVFLECVQDMDHENMFWYRQDPGLGLRLIYFSYDVKMKEKGDIPEGYSVSREKKERFSLILESASTNQTSMYLCASSFSQGGVDEQFFGPGTRLTVL.

The chain couples TRBV5-1 to TRBJ1-1; possibly TRBD1 for D (5 bases). Germline CDR1 reads SGHRS; CDR2 reads YFSETQ. This CDR3 comprises 14 residues. V lost 4 bases to trimming and J lost 5 bases, with 15 bases between them. The CDR3 DNA sequence: TGCGCCAGCAGCCTCAGTCTAGGGGAGACTGAAGCTTTCTTT. It translates to CASSLSLGETEAFF.

J is TRBJ1-1 and V is TRBV29-1, with D possibly TRBD1 on 5 matching bases. The CDR3 has 12 amino acids. V lost 7 bases and J 1 base, leaving 10 bases between the germline ends. Germline values: CDR1 SQVTM, CDR2 ANQGSEA. DNA for the CDR3: TGCAGCGCAAGACAGACGAACACTGAAGCTTTCTTT. Its protein product is CSARQTNTEAFF. Full variable domain (remainder filled in from reference TRBV29-1 and TRBJ1-1): SAVISQKPSRDICQRGTSLTIQCQVDSQVTMMFWYRQQPGQSLTLIATANQGSEATYESGFVIDKFPISRPNLTFSTLTVSNMSPEDSSIYLCSARQTNTEAFFGQGTRLTVV.

The chain combines TRBV6-1 with TRBJ2-1; D unclear. The germline gives CDR1 MNHNS, CDR2 SASEGT. CDR3 length equals 12 residues. Trimming shortened V by 7 bases and J by 6 bases, and 10 bases separated the two germline ends. The CDR3: CASIDGGNEQFF. CDR3 in DNA: TGTGCCAGCATAGATGGTGGCAATGAGCAGTTCTTC.

The J gene is TRBJ2-3, the V gene TRBV7-6; possible D gene TRBD2, 5 bases. V lost 4 bases and J 5 bases, leaving 13 bases between the germline ends. This CDR3 spans 14 amino acids. The V gene's germline CDR1 is SGHVS and CDR2 FNYEAQ. The chain's CDR3 is CASSSLARGDTQYF. In DNA, the CDR3 is TGTGCCAGCAGCTCCCTGGCTCGGGGAGATACGCAGTATTTT.

The V gene is TRBV5-6, the J gene TRBJ1-1, with a possible D match to TRBD1 (5 bases). Germline CDR1 is SGHDT and CDR2 is YYEEEE. V lost 0 bases to trimming and J lost 1 base, with 7 bases between them. This CDR3 is built from 14 residues. This chain's CDR3 is CASSLVGANTEAFF. The DNA for the CDR3 is TGTGCCAGCAGCTTGGTAGGGGCGAACACTGAAGCTTTCTTT.

The chain has TRBV30 and TRBJ1-4; D unclear. Per germline, CDR1 GTSNPN and CDR2 SVGIG (reference sequence). The V and J ends lost 2 bases and 6 bases respectively, with 13 bases between them. There are 14 residues in the CDR3. Here the CDR3 reads CAWSNGGLHEKLFF. Written as DNA, the CDR3 is TGTGCCTGGAGTAATGGCGGTTTACATGAAAAACTGTTTTTT.

The J gene is TRBJ2-1, the V gene TRBV21-1; the table's TRBD2 call for D was not verified on the DNA. TRBV21-1 is an annotated pseudogene. This CDR3 has 19 amino acids. CDR3 bases: TGTGCCAGCAGCCTCCCTCTTGGGACTAGCGGGGGAAGTATGTCTGAGCAGTTCTTC. This gives the protein CASSLPLGTSGGSMSEQFF.

This clone was recorded only once. The DNA for the CDR3 is TGTGCCATCAGGGGGGCAGGGGACCGATACGAGCAGTACTTC. Protein: CAIRGAGDRYEQYF. The chain uses TRBV10-3 and TRBJ2-7; possibly TRBD1 for D (6 bases). This CDR3 spans 14 amino acids. Germline-derived CDR1 and CDR2 are ENHRY and SYGVKD. V lost 6 bases and J lost 4, with 16 bases in between.

V gene TRBV7-2 combines with J gene TRBJ2-1; D might be TRBD2 (6 bases). The V gene's germline CDR1 is SGHTA and CDR2 FQGNSA. The CDR3 has 15 amino acids. Trimming removed 5 bases at V and 4 bases at J, with 15 bases between. CDR3 protein: CASSHGAGGYNEQFF. The CDR3 DNA follows: TGTGCCAGCAGCCACGGAGCGGGCGGATACAATGAGCAGTTCTTC. Together with reference TRBV7-2 and TRBJ2-1, the CDR3 gives the full variable domain: GAGVSQSPSNKVTEKGKDVELRCDPISGHTALYWYRQSLGQGLEFLIYFQGNSAPDKSGLPSDRFSAERTGGSVSTLTIQRTQQEDSAVYLCASSHGAGGYNEQFFGPGTRLTVL.

The chain recombines TRBV5-8 with TRBJ2-7; 10 nucleotides line up with TRBD2. Trimming at V came to 2 bases and at J to 0 bases, leaving 5 bases not matched to a gene. The germline V gene has CDR1 SGHTS and CDR2 YDEGEE. The CDR3 has 16 amino acids. For the CDR3, the DNA is TGTGCCAGCAGCTTTTATACTAGCGGGAACTCCTACGAGCAGTACTTC. The encoded protein is CASSFYTSGNSYEQYF.

The chain employs TRBV7-6 and TRBJ2-5; D is possibly TRBD2 (6 bases). Trimming removed 1 base at V and 7 bases at J, with 10 bases between. This CDR3 has 13 amino acids. Per the germline V gene, CDR1 is SGHVS and CDR2 is FNYEAQ. The CDR3 DNA sequence: TGTGCCAGCAGCTTAGAACTGGGGGGGACCCAGTACTTC. Encoded protein: CASSLELGGTQYF.

The chain is built from TRBV6-5 and TRBJ1-6; 7 bases map to TRBD1. CDR3 length: 14 residues. The V and J ends lost 6 bases and 10 bases, in that order; junction bases with no gene match: 9. CDR1 is MNHEY, CDR2 SVGAGI, per germline. CDR3 in amino acids: CASRQDRLGSPLHF. The CDR3 region has the DNA TGTGCCAGCAGACAGGACAGGCTGGGATCACCCCTCCACTTT.

The genes are TRBV9 and TRBJ2-2, with D possibly TRBD2 on 7 matching bases. The V end was cut by 3 bases, the J end by 5 bases, with 14 bases between. This CDR3 is built from 15 residues. Germline CDR1 SGDLS, CDR2 YYNGEE. The CDR3 nucleotides read TGTGCCAGCAGCGCCCTCGGGGGGCGAACCGGGGAGCTGTTTTTT. This sequence encodes CASSALGGRTGELFF. The full variable domain, in which reference TRBV9 and TRBJ2-2 provide the parts outside the CDR3, is DSGVTQTPKHLITATGQRVTLRCSPRSGDLSVYWYQQSLDQGLQFLIQYYNGEERAKGNILERFSAQQFPDLHSELNLSSLELGDSALYFCASSALGGRTGELFFGEGSRLTVL.

This clone was detected a few times. The gene calls are TRBV7-3 and TRBJ2-3; 8 nucleotides match TRBD2. CDR1 and CDR2 from the germline V gene are SGHTA and FQGTGA. The CDR3 extends over 16 amino acids. With V trimmed by 5 bases and J by 4 bases, 11 bases remained unmatched. The CDR3 coding sequence is TGTGCCAGCAGCCCAGACCCAGCGGGGGCATCAGATACGCAGTATTTT. This gives the protein CASSPDPAGASDTQYF.

The CDR3 loop is CASSRYEGGLDYGYTF. The CDR3 nucleotides are TGTGCCAGCAGCCGGTATGAAGGGGGGCTAGACTATGGCTACACCTTC. The chain uses TRBV4-2 and TRBJ1-2; a possible D gene is TRBD1 (6 bases). Germline V lookup: CDR1 LGHNA, CDR2 YNFKEQ. The CDR3 runs to 16 residues. Trimming cost V 4 bases and J 3 bases, with 18 bases left between them.

This clone was counted a single time. This rearrangement joins TRBV4-1 to TRBJ1-1; tentative D call: TRBD1 (5 bases). The CDR3 is made up of 17 amino acids. V lost 2 bases and J lost 3, with 19 bases in between. Germline V gene lookup returns CDR1 MGHRA and CDR2 YSYEKL. This chain's CDR3 is CASSQPNMPGRDTEAFF. In DNA form, the CDR3 reads TGCGCCAGCAGCCAACCCAATATGCCAGGGAGGGACACTGAAGCTTTCTTT.

The genes are TRBV14 and TRBJ2-3; no clear D. CDR1 SGHDN and CDR2 FVKESK come from the germline V gene. The CDR3 consists of 14 residues. Trimming cost V 4 bases and J 2 bases, with 10 bases left between them. CDR3 DNA: TGTGCCAGCAGCCTCCGTAGACCCACAGATACGCAGTATTTT. As protein: CASSLRRPTDTQYF.

V gene TRBV7-9 combines with J gene TRBJ1-6, with D perhaps matching TRBD1 (5 bases). The CDR3 sequence is 13 residues long. Trimming stripped 7 bases from V and 10 bases from J, with 14 bases between. Germline V CDR1 and CDR2: SEHNR, FQNEAQ (reference sequence). CDR3 sequence reads: CASNQGAGSPLHF. For the CDR3, the DNA is TGTGCCAGCAACCAGGGCGCGGGGTCACCCCTCCACTTT.

The chain is built from TRBV2 and TRBJ2-3, with D unclear. From germline, CDR1 is SNHLY and CDR2 FYNNEI. The CDR3 contains 12 residues. The germline V and J ends were trimmed by 11 bases and 0 bases, with 9 bases remaining between them. The CDR3 DNA follows: TGTGCCGGCCAGGACAGCACAGATACGCAGTATTTT. Translated: CAGQDSTDTQYF.

The chain couples TRBV13 to TRBJ2-7; 7 bases fit TRBD1. Germline V gene data show CDR1 as PRHDT and CDR2 as FYEKMQ (reference sequence). V shed 5 bases, J shed 5 bases, and the junction held 9 bases outside the gene matches. The CDR3 length is 14 residues. The CDR3 DNA is TGTGCCAGCAGCGACAGGGTTGGGGGAAACGAGCAGTACTTC. Residues: CASSDRVGGNEQYF.

The chain couples TRBV9 to TRBJ2-3; 11 nucleotides agree with TRBD2. The CDR3 has 15 amino acids. Germline lookup yields CDR1 SGDLS and CDR2 YYNGEE. V gave up 3 bases and J gave up 1 base; unmatched junction bases: 1. As DNA, the CDR3 is TGTGCCAGCAGCGCGGGACTAGCGGGCACAGATACGCAGTATTTT. Protein sequence: CASSAGLAGTDTQYF.

The V call is TRBV7-8, the J call TRBJ2-3, with D possibly matching TRBD2 (5 bases). Germline V gene data show CDR1 as SGHVS and CDR2 as FQNEAQ. This CDR3 spans 12 amino acids. Trimming took 0 bases from V and 8 from J, leaving 6 bases between them. In nucleotides, the CDR3 is TGTGCCAGCAGCTTAGCAGCGGCTACGCAGTATTTT. Protein sequence: CASSLAAATQYF.